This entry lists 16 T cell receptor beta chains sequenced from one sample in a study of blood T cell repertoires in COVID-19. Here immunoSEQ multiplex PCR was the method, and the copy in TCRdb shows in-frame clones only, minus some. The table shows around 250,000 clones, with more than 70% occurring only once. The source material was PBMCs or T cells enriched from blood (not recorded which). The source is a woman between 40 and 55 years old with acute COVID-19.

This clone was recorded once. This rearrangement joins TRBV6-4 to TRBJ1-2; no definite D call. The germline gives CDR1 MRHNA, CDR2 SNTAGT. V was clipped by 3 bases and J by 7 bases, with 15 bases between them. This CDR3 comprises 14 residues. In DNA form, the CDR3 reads TGTGCCAGCAGTGAATCTGGTCAGAGGTCTGGCTACACCTTC. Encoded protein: CASSESGQRSGYTF.

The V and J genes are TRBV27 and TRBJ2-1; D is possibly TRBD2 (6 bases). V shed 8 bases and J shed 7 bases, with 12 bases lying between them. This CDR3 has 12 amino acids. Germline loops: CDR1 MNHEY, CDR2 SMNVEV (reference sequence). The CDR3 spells CASARGRNEQFF. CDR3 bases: TGTGCCAGCGCCCGGGGGAGGAATGAGCAGTTCTTC.

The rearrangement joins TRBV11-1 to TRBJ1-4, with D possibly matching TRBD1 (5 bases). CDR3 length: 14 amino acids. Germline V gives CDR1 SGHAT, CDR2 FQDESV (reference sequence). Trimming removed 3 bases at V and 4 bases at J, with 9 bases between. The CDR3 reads CASSLDIFNEKLFF. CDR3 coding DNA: TGTGCCAGCAGCTTGGACATTTTTAATGAAAAACTGTTTTTT.

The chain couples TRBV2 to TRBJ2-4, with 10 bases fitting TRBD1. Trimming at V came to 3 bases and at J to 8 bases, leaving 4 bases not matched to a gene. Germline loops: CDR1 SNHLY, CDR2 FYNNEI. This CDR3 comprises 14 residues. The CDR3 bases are TGTGCCAGCAGTGAGGACAGGGGGACGGACATTCAGTACTTC. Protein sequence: CASSEDRGTDIQYF.

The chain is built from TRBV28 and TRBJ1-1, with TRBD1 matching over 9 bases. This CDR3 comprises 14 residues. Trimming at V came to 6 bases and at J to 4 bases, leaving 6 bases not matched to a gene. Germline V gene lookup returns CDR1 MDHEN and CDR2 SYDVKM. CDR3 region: CASSYSTGGTEAFF. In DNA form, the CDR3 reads TGTGCCAGCAGCTACTCGACAGGGGGCACTGAAGCTTTCTTT.

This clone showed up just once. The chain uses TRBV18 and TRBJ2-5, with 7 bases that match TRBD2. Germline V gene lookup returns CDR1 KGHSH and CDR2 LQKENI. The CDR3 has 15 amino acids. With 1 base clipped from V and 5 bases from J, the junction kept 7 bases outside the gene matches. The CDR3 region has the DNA TGTGCCAGCTCACCACTGGCGGGGGAGGCCGAGACCCAGTACTTC. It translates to CASSPLAGEAETQYF.

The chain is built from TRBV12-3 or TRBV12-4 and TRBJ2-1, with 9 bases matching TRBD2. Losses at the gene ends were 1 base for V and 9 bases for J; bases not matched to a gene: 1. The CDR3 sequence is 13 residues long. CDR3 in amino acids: CASSLGTSVEQFF. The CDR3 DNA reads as TGTGCCAGCAGTTTAGGGACTAGCGTTGAGCAGTTCTTC.

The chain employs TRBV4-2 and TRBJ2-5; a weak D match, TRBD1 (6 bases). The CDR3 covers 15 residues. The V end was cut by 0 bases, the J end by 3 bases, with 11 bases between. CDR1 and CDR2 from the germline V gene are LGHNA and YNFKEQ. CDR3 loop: CASSQDEGVKETQYF. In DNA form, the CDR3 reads TGTGCCAGCAGCCAAGACGAGGGGGTTAAAGAGACCCAGTACTTC.

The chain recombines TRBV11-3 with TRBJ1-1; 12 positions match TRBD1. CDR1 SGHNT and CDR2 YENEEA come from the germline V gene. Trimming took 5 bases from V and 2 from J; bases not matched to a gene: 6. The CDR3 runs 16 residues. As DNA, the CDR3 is TGTGCCAGCAGCCAGGGACAGGGGGCCGTTAACACTGAAGCTTTCTTT. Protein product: CASSQGQGAVNTEAFF.

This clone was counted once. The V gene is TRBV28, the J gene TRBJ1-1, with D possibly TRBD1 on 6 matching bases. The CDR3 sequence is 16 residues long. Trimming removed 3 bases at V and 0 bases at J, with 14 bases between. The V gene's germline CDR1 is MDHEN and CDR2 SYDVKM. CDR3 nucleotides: TGTGCCAGCAGTTTGTTCCAGGGGCTATTGAACACTGAAGCTTTCTTT. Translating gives CASSLFQGLLNTEAFF.

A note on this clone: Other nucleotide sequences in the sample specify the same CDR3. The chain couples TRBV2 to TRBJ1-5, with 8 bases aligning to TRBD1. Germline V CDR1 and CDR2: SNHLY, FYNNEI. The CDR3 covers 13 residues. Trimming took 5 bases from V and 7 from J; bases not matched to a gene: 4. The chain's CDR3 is CASSTGGGQPQHF. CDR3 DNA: TGTGCCAGCAGTACAGGGGGGGGACAGCCCCAGCATTTT.

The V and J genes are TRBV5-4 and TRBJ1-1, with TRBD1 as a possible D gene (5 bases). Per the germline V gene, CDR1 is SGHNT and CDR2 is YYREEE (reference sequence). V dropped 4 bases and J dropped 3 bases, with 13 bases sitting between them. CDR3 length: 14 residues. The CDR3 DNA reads TGTGCCAGCAGCCCAAATCAGGGCTACACTGAAGCTTTCTTT. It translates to CASSPNQGYTEAFF.

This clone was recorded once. CDR3 protein: CAWTGAGDGYTF. The CDR3 DNA reads as TGTGCCTGGACCGGCGCGGGAGATGGCTACACCTTC. The V gene is TRBV30, the J gene TRBJ1-2; no clear D gene. Germline lookup yields CDR1 GTSNPN and CDR2 SVGIG (reference sequence). V was trimmed by 4 bases and J by 6 bases, leaving 12 bases between them. CDR3 length equals 12 residues.

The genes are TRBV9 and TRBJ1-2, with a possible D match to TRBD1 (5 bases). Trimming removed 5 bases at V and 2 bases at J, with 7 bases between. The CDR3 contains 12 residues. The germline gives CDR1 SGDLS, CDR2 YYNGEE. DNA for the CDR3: TGTGCCAGCAGGACAGTAAACTATGGCTACACCTTC. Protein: CASRTVNYGYTF.

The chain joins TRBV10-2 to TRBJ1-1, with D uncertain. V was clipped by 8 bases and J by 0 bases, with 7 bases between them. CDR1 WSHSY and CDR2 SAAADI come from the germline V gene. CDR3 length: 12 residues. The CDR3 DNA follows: TGCGCCAGCTCTAAGATGAACACTGAAGCTTTCTTT. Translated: CASSKMNTEAFF.

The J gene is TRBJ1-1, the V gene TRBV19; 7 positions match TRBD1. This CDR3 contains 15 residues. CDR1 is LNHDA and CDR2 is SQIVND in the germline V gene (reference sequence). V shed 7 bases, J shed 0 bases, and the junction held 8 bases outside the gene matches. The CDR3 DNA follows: TGTGCCAGTAACCCACGGACAGGAATGAACACTGAAGCTTTCTTT. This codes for CASNPRTGMNTEAFF.